The present entry profiles one T cell receptor beta chain with its context. Authors' processing steps: For nucleated cells, counts were estimated from reference gene primer amplification. Produced via immunoSEQ multiplex PCR; TCRdb's table is partial and in-frame only. D and trimming come from the DNA, and the V and J calls and clone size come from that table. This table holds about 190,000 clones, roughly 89% found once. This sample is part of a study of blood T cell repertoires in COVID-19. About the study: The origin of the acute and convalescent COVID-19 samples was the United States, Italy and Spain. The analysed material was cDNA or gDNA that came from T cells, B-cell-depleted T cells, or PBMCs.

The CDR3 is made up of 13 amino acids. The sequence was obtained from a man between 45 and 60 years old with acute or convalescent COVID-19. Specimen: peripheral blood. The chain employs TRBV21-1 and TRBJ2-5; TRBD1 reflects the table's D call only, with no check against the DNA. TRBV21-1 counts as a pseudogene. CDR3 sequence reads: CASSKGQGPIWYF. Written as DNA, the CDR3 is TGTGCCAGCAGCAAGGGACAGGGGCCCATCTGGTACTTC.